The source of this TCR beta chain is a study of a mutant IDH1 vaccine in newly diagnosed glioma (dated by TCRdb to the early 2020s). With regard to the full study: Vaccination started 4-6 weeks after radiotherapy alone, or was given together with temozolomide cycles in the groups whose treatment included chemotherapy. The roughly 30 treated patients were roughly 62% male and roughly 40% female, with a mean age of around 40 years. Before enrollment, most patients had been given radiochemotherapy with temozolomide as standard therapy, while the rest had received either radiotherapy alone or temozolomide alone. Visit V12 was the week-35 safety follow-up and visit V13 was the week-47 end of study. Peripheral blood samples were drawn at six visits, namely V03 (baseline), V05, V07, V10, V12 and V13. For exploratory analyses, about 25 treated patients had longitudinal TCRB deep sequencing done wherever samples were available. Broad study findings and their caveats: According to the authors, sample limitations meant that analyses of patient blood samples could not be reproduced. Vaccine-induced immune responses across multiple MHC alleles were detected in 85% to 95% of patients. Selection of PBMC samples for TCRB deep sequencing was based on availability. Pseudoprogression appeared unrelated to alterations in the top peripheral T cell clonotypes detected by TCRB sequencing.

To prepare the library, the immunoSEQ multiplex PCR assay was applied. Rearranged TCR beta chain sequences were amplified with the hsTCRB Kit following the manufacturer's protocol. TCRB libraries were sequenced on an Illumina MiSeq. Per the original workflow: Demultiplexing, trimming and gene mapping were performed with the kit vendor's proprietary platform. As stored in TCRdb, this immuneACCESS dataset retains in-frame rearrangements with V and J assigned. A fraction of the clones does not appear; measured against another copy, unresolved V genes explain less than half of the discrepancy, and the remainder lacks a known reason. V and J calls and clone size come straight from that table; D and trimming were deduced from the DNA. The sample table records 40,000 to 55,000 clones; more than 65% of these occur just once. 5.5% to 8.5% of the sample comes from the top ten. The germline V gene yields SNHLY for CDR1 and FYNNEI for CDR2. Its CDR3 holds 18 amino acids, cysteine through phenylalanine. Left in the record is the CDR3 DNA by itself, 54 bases read in frame from the first base. Clipping removes 5 bases from V and 0 bases from J, with 15 as the unmatched junction base count.

For this clone: What antigen it recognizes has not been identified. The record has no base qualities; no much larger clone is one base away.

Reading the label with the study, this specimen's time point is: week 35, safety follow-up. Each vaccine dose was 300 ug of a 20-mer mutant IDH1 peptide in Montanide, given subcutaneously with topical imiquimod. Eight vaccinations were administered to patients in weeks 1, 3, 5, 7, 11, 15, 19 and 23, corresponding to visits V03 through V10. The donors had newly diagnosed IDH1-mutant astrocytomas of WHO grade 3 or 4 that showed loss of nuclear ATRX. The samples were drawn from NOA16, a multicentre, single-arm, open-label phase I trial in Germany that tested a mutant IDH1 peptide vaccine in humans for the first time. Genomic DNA for TCRB sequencing was isolated from EDTA blood with the DNeasy Blood and Tissue Kit.

The receptor chain draws on TRBV2 and TRBJ2-7, with TRBD2 identical over 8 junction bases. This sequence originates from a man between 35 and 55 years old with glioma. Here the sequenced sample was PBMCs, taken from a glioma patient whose treatment included an IDH1 peptide vaccine. The DNA sequence reads TGTGCCAGCAGTTACGACTGGTTAGCGGGGCAGGACTCCTACGAGCAGTACTTC. Its protein is CASSYDWLAGQDSYEQYF. With the rest looked up from the reference TRBV2 and TRBJ2-7 genes rather than sequenced, the full variable domain is EPEVTQTPSHQVTQMGQEVILRCVPISNHLYFYWYRQILGQKVEFLVSFYNNEISEKSEIFDDQFSVERPDGSNFTLKIRSTKLEDSAMYFCASSYDWLAGQDSYEQYFGPGTRLTVT.